These 23 T cell receptor beta chains share one sample of origin, sequenced in a study of somatic mutations in cytotoxic T cells in rheumatoid arthritis. The assay was immunoSEQ multiplex PCR, and TCRdb's table has in-frame clones only and misses some. The table lists about 3,000 clones, around 90% of them singletons. Sequences were obtained from CD8+ T cells sorted from blood. The receptor set was obtained from a woman younger than 30 with rheumatoid arthritis.

The table lists this clone with a count of one. The chain recombines TRBV11-2 with TRBJ1-1; the D gene is possibly TRBD1 (5 bases). The CDR3 is 14 residues long. V lost 4 bases, J lost 4 bases, and 13 bases lay in between. Germline V lookup: CDR1 SGHAT, CDR2 FQNNGV. CDR3 nucleotides: TGTGCCAGCAGCTCCCCAGGGTCGGTCACTGAAGCTTTCTTT. It yields the protein CASSSPGSVTEAFF.

The V and J genes are TRBV27 and TRBJ2-5; TRBD1 matches 7 bases. Germline CDR1 reads MNHEY; CDR2 reads SMNVEV (reference sequence). The CDR3 runs to 15 residues. After removal of 3 bases from V and 0 bases from J, the junction contained 4 bases not matched to a gene. CDR3 sequence: CASSLVTGYQETQYF. The CDR3 coding sequence is TGTGCCAGCAGTTTGGTGACAGGGTACCAAGAGACCCAGTACTTC.

The chain combines TRBV9 with TRBJ2-5, with 12 bases identical to TRBD2. The J call may not be correct, given that the DNA end is closer to TRBJ2-7. CDR1 and CDR2 (germline): SGDLS, YYNGEE. This CDR3 has 18 amino acids. The CDR3: CASSGRPGLAGSLYEQYF. As DNA, the CDR3 is TGTGCCAGCAGCGGACGCCCGGGACTAGCGGGTTCCCTCTACGAGCAGTACTTC.

This clone has only a few counts. The CDR3 is CASSTRTGRDNEQFF. The CDR3 DNA reads TGTGCCAGCAGTACGAGGACAGGGAGAGACAATGAGCAGTTCTTC. This sequence joins TRBV28 and TRBJ2-1, with 8 bases aligning to TRBD1. CDR3 size: 15 residues. Germline-derived CDR1 and CDR2 are MDHEN and SYDVKM. V was pared by 5 bases and J by 5 bases, with 8 bases of the junction left unmatched.

This chain joins TRBV5-5 and TRBJ2-1; tentative D call: TRBD2 (6 bases). The CDR3 totals 15 residues. CDR1 and CDR2 (germline): SGHKS, YYEKEE (reference sequence). The ends were cut back, 4 bases at V and 7 bases at J, with 18 bases in the middle. The CDR3 protein is CASSGGAGLRNEQFF. The CDR3 bases are TGTGCCAGCAGCGGAGGGGCGGGCCTACGGAATGAGCAGTTCTTC. Based on the CDR3 plus reference TRBV5-5 and TRBJ2-1, the full variable domain is DAGVTQSPTHLIKTRGQQVTLRCSPISGHKSVSWYQQVLGQGPQFIFQYYEKEERGRGNFPDRFSARQFPNYSSELNVNALLLGDSALYLCASSGGAGLRNEQFFGPGTRLTVL.

V gene TRBV10-2 combines with J gene TRBJ2-5; TRBD2 agrees at 8 bases. The J call may be wrong; the DNA end is better matched by TRBJ2-7. This CDR3 has 14 amino acids. Germline V gene sequence: CDR1 WSHSY, CDR2 SAAADI. The CDR3 loop is CATGGASGSNEQYF. The CDR3 DNA reads TGCGCCACCGGGGGGGCTAGCGGGTCGAACGAGCAGTACTTC.

This clone was seen once. J is TRBJ2-1 and V is TRBV18, with D hard to call. Germline assignment: CDR1 KGHSH and CDR2 LQKENI. Trimming shortened V by 6 bases and J by 10 bases, and 19 bases separated the two germline ends. There are 14 residues in the CDR3. The CDR3: CASSVDQALLEQFF. The CDR3, as DNA: TGTGCCAGCTCCGTGGATCAGGCCCTTCTAGAGCAGTTCTTC.

This sequence joins TRBV11-2 and TRBJ2-2; D is unclear. This CDR3 comprises 15 residues. Germline CDR1 reads SGHAT; CDR2 reads FQNNGV. V was pared by 6 bases and J by 0 bases, with 11 bases between. The CDR3 reads CASSSISPNTGELFF. In DNA, the CDR3 is TGTGCCAGCAGTTCCATAAGCCCGAACACCGGGGAGCTGTTTTTT.

This chain links TRBV7-6 with TRBJ1-1, with 8 bases fitting TRBD1. CDR1 is SGHVS and CDR2 is FNYEAQ in the germline V gene. With V trimmed by 1 base and J by 4 bases, 5 bases remained unmatched. This CDR3 has 15 residues. CDR3 in DNA: TGTGCCAGCAGCTTAGAGCCAGGGGGCGGCACTGAAGCTTTCTTT. Encoded protein: CASSLEPGGGTEAFF. Combining the CDR3 with reference TRBV7-6 and TRBJ1-1 gives the whole variable domain GAGVSQSPRYKVTKRGQDVALRCDPISGHVSLYWYRQALGQGPEFLTYFNYEAQQDKSGLPNDRFSAERPEGSISTLTIQRTEQRDSAMYRCASSLEPGGGTEAFFGQGTRLTVV.

The chain combines TRBV6-5 with TRBJ1-2; TRBD1 might be the D (5 bases). Germline V lookup: CDR1 MNHEY, CDR2 SVGAGI. CDR3 size: 14 residues. Trimming removed 4 bases from V and 8 bases from J, with 17 bases in between. The CDR3 reads CASSSPPGPGGYTF. Here the CDR3 DNA reads TGTGCCAGCAGTTCCCCCCCGGGTCCAGGGGGCTACACCTTC.

The rearrangement links TRBV10-3 to TRBJ2-7; 8 bases fit TRBD2. The closer fit of TRBJ2-5 to the DNA end suggests the J call may be wrong. The germline CDR1 and CDR2 sequences are ENHRY and SYGVKD. This CDR3 comprises 15 residues. The CDR3 DNA sequence: TGTGCCATCAGTGAGTCCGGGACTAGTTTAGAGACCCAGTACTTC. Encoded protein: CAISESGTSLETQYF.

The J gene is TRBJ2-7, the V gene TRBV7-2, with 8 bases matching TRBD1. The CDR3 has 15 amino acids. J gave up 2 bases and V 5 bases, and 8 bases lay outside the gene matches. Germline CDR1 SGHTA, CDR2 FQGNSA. The CDR3 DNA reads as TGTGCCAGCAGCGCCAGACAGGGGCTCCCCTACGAGCAGTACTTC. This codes for CASSARQGLPYEQYF.

The rearrangement links TRBV9 to TRBJ2-5, with 7 bases lining up with TRBD2. The closer fit of TRBJ2-7 to the DNA end suggests the J call may be wrong. Germline V gene data show CDR1 as SGDLS and CDR2 as YYNGEE. The CDR3 is 15 residues long. CDR3 in DNA: TGTGCCAGCAGCACGGGAGGTCTACCCTTGGACGAGCAGTACTTC. Amino acids: CASSTGGLPLDEQYF.

This clone is a singleton in its sample. The chain employs TRBV5-1 and TRBJ2-7, with D maybe TRBD1 (6 bases). Germline values: CDR1 SGHRS, CDR2 YFSETQ. This CDR3 spans 13 amino acids. V lost 3 bases to trimming and J lost 3 bases, with 10 bases between them. CDR3 in DNA: TGCGCCAGCAGCTCAGGACAGAACTACGAGCAGTACTTC. Protein sequence: CASSSGQNYEQYF.

This clone has just one count. The chain carries TRBV5-1 and TRBJ2-3; 14 bases map to TRBD2. Per germline, CDR1 SGHRS and CDR2 YFSETQ. Losses at the gene ends were 0 bases for V and 2 bases for J; bases not matched to a gene: 17. The CDR3 runs to 22 residues. The CDR3 coding sequence is TGCGCCAGCAGCTTGGAGTTATCGCAACCGGGACTAGCGGGAGATTCCACAGATACGCAGTATTTT. Encoded protein: CASSLELSQPGLAGDSTDTQYF.

This clone was counted once. The gene calls are TRBV27 and TRBJ1-5; no reliable D call. The CDR3 extends over 11 amino acids. The V and J ends lost 8 bases and 10 bases respectively, with 12 bases between them. CDR1 is MNHEY and CDR2 is SMNVEV in the germline V gene (reference sequence). CDR3 loop: CASHPGLPQHF. DNA of the CDR3: TGTGCCAGCCACCCCGGACTACCCCAGCATTTT.

This chain links TRBV28 with TRBJ2-2; D perhaps matches TRBD1 (6 bases). The ends were cut back, 7 bases at V and 3 bases at J, with 12 bases in the middle. Germline V gene data show CDR1 as MDHEN and CDR2 as SYDVKM. This CDR3 region has 14 residues. The CDR3: CASNQTGHTGELFF. The CDR3 region has the DNA TGTGCCAGCAACCAGACAGGACACACCGGGGAGCTGTTTTTT.

This chain uses TRBV7-9 with TRBJ2-1, with D possibly TRBD1 on 6 matching bases. This CDR3 contains 15 residues. CDR1 and CDR2 (germline): SEHNR, FQNEAQ (reference sequence). Trimming pared 4 bases from V and 8 bases from J, leaving 18 bases between. CDR3 region: CASSSTGMRSDEQFF. The DNA of the CDR3 is TGTGCCAGCAGCTCAACAGGGATGCGTTCGGATGAGCAGTTCTTC.

This clone was detected once. The chain carries TRBV6-5 and TRBJ2-3, with 7 bases that match TRBD2. There are 16 residues in the CDR3. V was pared by 1 base and J by 0 bases, with 4 bases of the junction left unmatched. CDR1 is MNHEY, CDR2 SVGAGI, per germline. CDR3: CASSYFGGGSTDTQYF. DNA for the CDR3: TGTGCCAGCAGTTACTTCGGCGGGGGTAGCACAGATACGCAGTATTTT.

There are a few counts of this clone. The rearrangement uses TRBV9 and TRBJ2-5, with D tentatively TRBD2 (6 bases). This CDR3 comprises 14 residues. Germline V CDR1 and CDR2: SGDLS, YYNGEE. Trimming pared 1 base from V and 3 bases from J, leaving 10 bases between. The CDR3, as DNA: TGTGCCAGCAGCGTATGGGGCGGGAAAGAGACCCAGTACTTC. This codes for CASSVWGGKETQYF.

This clone appeared a single time. V usage is TRBV6-5 and J usage is TRBJ2-7; TRBD1 agrees at 7 bases. Germline CDR1 MNHEY, CDR2 SVGAGI. J gave up 3 bases and V 6 bases, and 11 bases lay outside the gene matches. The CDR3 covers 15 residues. The CDR3 here is CASSQQTGSSYEQYF. In nucleotides, the CDR3 is TGTGCCAGCAGCCAACAGACAGGGTCCAGCTACGAGCAGTACTTC.

The V and J genes are TRBV9 and TRBJ2-1, with D tentatively TRBD2 (7 bases). This CDR3 is built from 15 residues. The ends were cut back, 3 bases at V and 1 base at J, with 11 bases in the middle. CDR1 is SGDLS and CDR2 is YYNGEE in the germline V gene. CDR3 DNA: TGTGCCAGCAGCGCCGGGGGGCCTTCCTACAATGAGCAGTTCTTC. It is translated as CASSAGGPSYNEQFF.

About this clone: This sample also contains other DNA sequences that code for the same CDR3. This chain uses TRBV15 with TRBJ2-1, with D hard to call. Germline CDR1 LNHNV, CDR2 YYDKDF (reference sequence). Trimming pared 0 bases from V and 5 bases from J, leaving 11 bases between. This CDR3 region has 15 residues. The CDR3 bases are TGTGCCACCAGCAGAGAGAGGCAGCTTAACAATGAGCAGTTCTTC. Its translation is CATSRERQLNNEQFF.